Presented here are 10 T cell receptor beta chains from one specimen sequenced in a study of blood T cell repertoires in COVID-19. Generated by immunoSEQ multiplex PCR, the TCRdb table keeps only in-frame clones and is missing some. The table includes approximately 200,000 clones, 70% to 90% detected once. Sequencing input: PBMCs or T cells enriched from blood (not recorded which). Receptor source: a man aged 30-40 years who had recovered from COVID-19.

The chain links TRBV10-3 to TRBJ1-4; D possibly corresponds to TRBD1 (5 bases). Trimming cost V 10 bases and J 8 bases, with 20 bases left between them. Germline CDR1 and CDR2: ENHRY and SYGVKD. The CDR3 contains 14 residues. CDR3 protein: CATRSGGEFEKLFF. The DNA of the CDR3 is TGTGCCACTCGGTCGGGGGGAGAGTTCGAAAAACTGTTTTTT.

This clone was detected a few times. The V and J genes are TRBV7-2 and TRBJ2-7; 8 bases are shared with TRBD2. Losses at the gene ends were 1 base for V and 3 bases for J; bases not matched to a gene: 5. Germline loops: CDR1 SGHTA, CDR2 FQGNSA. The CDR3 extends over 15 amino acids. The CDR3 DNA sequence: TGTGCCAGCAGCTTAGTTTTTGCGGGGGGCTACGAGCAGTACTTC. Protein product: CASSLVFAGGYEQYF.

This clone was counted only a few times. The chain joins TRBV10-1 to TRBJ2-1; D unclear. The CDR3 covers 12 residues. Trimming shortened V by 11 bases and J by 10 bases, and 18 bases separated the two germline ends. The germline V gene encodes CDR1 WNHNN and CDR2 SYGVQD (reference sequence). This CDR3 reads CAPVRPPPEQFF. The CDR3 nucleotides are TGCGCCCCGGTGCGTCCGCCACCAGAGCAGTTCTTC.

This chain connects TRBV10-1 to TRBJ2-1; 11 bases map to TRBD1. Germline values: CDR1 WNHNN, CDR2 SYGVQD (reference sequence). The length of the CDR3 is 16 residues. Trimming cost V 4 bases and J 6 bases; bases outside gene matches: 8. DNA for the CDR3: TGCGCCAGCAGTGGGACAGGGGGCCTGAGTATCAATGAGCAGTTCTTC. Its protein is CASSGTGGLSINEQFF.

V gene TRBV5-1 combines with J gene TRBJ2-2; 9 bases fit TRBD1. The length of the CDR3 is 16 residues. The junction had 5 bases not matched to a gene; V was cut back by 4 bases and J by 1 base. Germline V lookup: CDR1 SGHRS, CDR2 YFSETQ. CDR3 amino acids: CASSLTGGLNTGELFF. The CDR3 DNA reads TGCGCCAGCAGCCTTACAGGGGGCCTGAACACCGGGGAGCTGTTTTTT. The variable domain in full, with the rest retrieved from reference TRBV5-1 and TRBJ2-2, is KAGVTQTPRYLIKTRGQQVTLSCSPISGHRSVSWYQQTPGQGLQFLFEYFSETQRNKGNFPGRFSGRQFSNSRSEMNVSTLELGDSALYLCASSLTGGLNTGELFFGEGSRLTVL.

The genes are TRBV27 and TRBJ1-2, with 8 nucleotides matching TRBD1. Germline CDR1 MNHEY, CDR2 SMNVEV (reference sequence). This CDR3 is built from 14 residues. Trimming removed 5 bases from V and 4 bases from J; junction bases left unmatched: 6. CDR3 sequence (DNA): TGTGCCAGCAGTACCGGACAGGGTCGCTATGGCTACACCTTC. This sequence encodes CASSTGQGRYGYTF.

The chain combines TRBV3-1 (or the pseudogene TRBV3-2) with TRBJ1-3; no firm D call. Germline V gene data show CDR1 as LGHDT and CDR2 as YNNKEL (reference sequence). This CDR3 spans 14 amino acids. Trimming took 4 bases from V and 3 from J, leaving 10 bases between them. The CDR3 DNA reads as TGTGCCAGCAGCCTTGCTAGGCTTGGAAACACCATATATTTT. It encodes CASSLARLGNTIYF.

The chain recombines TRBV10-3 with TRBJ1-3, with 7 bases matching TRBD1. The V segment lost 6 bases and the J segment 0 bases; nucleotides outside the gene matches: 2. The CDR3 is 14 residues long. Germline-derived CDR1 and CDR2 are ENHRY and SYGVKD. CDR3 loop: CAISDRASGNTIYF. CDR3 DNA sequence: TGTGCCATCAGCGACAGGGCCTCTGGAAACACCATATATTTT.

V is TRBV11-2 and J is TRBJ1-1; D gene uncertain. The V end was cut by 5 bases, the J end by 4 bases, with 14 bases between. The CDR3 covers 14 residues. Germline V lookup: CDR1 SGHAT, CDR2 FQNNGV. The CDR3 bases are TGTGCCAGCAGCACCTCTATCCGGGGCACTGAAGCTTTCTTT. Its translation: CASSTSIRGTEAFF.

Written as DNA, the CDR3 is TGTGCCATCAGCCTAGGACAGGGTGGAAACACCATATATTTT. Encoded protein: CAISLGQGGNTIYF. The rearrangement joins TRBV10-3 to TRBJ1-3, with 8 bases that match TRBD1. Trimming cost V 6 bases and J 3 bases; bases outside gene matches: 4. CDR3 length equals 14 residues. Germline lookup yields CDR1 ENHRY and CDR2 SYGVKD.